This entry lists 28 T cell receptor beta chains sequenced from one sample in a study of blood T cell repertoires in COVID-19. The data were produced by immunoSEQ multiplex PCR, yet TCRdb's version contains in-frame clones alone and is incomplete. The table shows some 110,000 clones, with about nine tenths occurring only once. The specimen sequenced was peripheral blood. All receptors come from a man in his forties or fifties with acute or convalescent COVID-19.

The J gene is TRBJ1-2, the V gene TRBV3-1 (or the pseudogene TRBV3-2), with TRBD1 matching 9 bases. The length of the CDR3 is 17 residues. The junction had 10 bases not matched to a gene; V was cut back by 0 bases and J by 5 bases. CDR1 LGHDT and CDR2 YNNKEL come from the germline V gene (reference sequence). DNA for the CDR3: TGTGCCAGCAGCCAAGACTTAAACAGGGGGCATTTTTATGGCTACACCTTC. It codes for CASSQDLNRGHFYGYTF.

This chain joins TRBV11-1 and TRBJ2-3, with 12 nucleotides matching TRBD2. Germline V gene data show CDR1 as SGHAT and CDR2 as FQDESV (reference sequence). The CDR3 totals 16 residues. V lost 5 bases to trimming and J lost 3 bases; unmatched junction nucleotides: 6. The CDR3 protein is CASSPRGLAGTDTQYF. In nucleotides, the CDR3 is TGTGCCAGCAGCCCCCGAGGACTAGCGGGAACAGATACGCAGTATTTT.

The rearrangement joins TRBV2 to TRBJ2-5; 9 bases align to TRBD2. The CDR3 contains 14 residues. Germline V lookup: CDR1 SNHLY, CDR2 FYNNEI. V trimming: 6 bases; J trimming: 5 bases; junction bases outside the gene matches: 7. CDR3: CASRGNAGGETQYF. The DNA of the CDR3 is TGTGCCAGCAGGGGGAACGCGGGAGGGGAGACCCAGTACTTC.

The chain is built from TRBV6-6 and TRBJ2-5; the match to TRBD2 covers 8 bases. This CDR3 comprises 17 residues. V gave up 5 bases and J gave up 1 base; unmatched junction bases: 12. Germline V gene lookup returns CDR1 MNHNY and CDR2 SVGAGI (reference sequence). CDR3 sequence: CASSPRGGGGFQETQYF. In DNA form, the CDR3 reads TGTGCCAGCAGTCCCCGGGGAGGCGGGGGGTTCCAAGAGACCCAGTACTTC.

This chain links TRBV7-8 with TRBJ2-1, with D tentatively TRBD2 (6 bases). The CDR3 has 16 amino acids. The ends were cut back, 1 base at V and 9 bases at J, with 19 bases in the middle. Per the germline V gene, CDR1 is SGHVS and CDR2 is FQNEAQ. This CDR3 is CASSLVSGNHGGEQFF. The CDR3, as DNA: TGTGCCAGCAGCTTAGTTAGCGGTAATCATGGTGGTGAGCAGTTCTTC.

This clone has just a few counts. V gene TRBV24-1 combines with J gene TRBJ1-3; D is perhaps TRBD1 (6 bases). Germline V gene lookup returns CDR1 KGHDR and CDR2 SFDVKD. The V end lost 3 bases, the J end lost 0 bases, and 11 bases lay between the germline ends. The CDR3 is 16 amino acids. CDR3 coding DNA: TGTGCCACCAGTGATCGTGACAGGATCTCTGGAAACACCATATATTTT. Amino acids: CATSDRDRISGNTIYF.

The chain combines TRBV5-4 with TRBJ1-1; 8 bases line up with TRBD1. Trimming cost V 4 bases and J 4 bases; bases outside gene matches: 6. Looked up from germline, CDR1 is SGHNT and CDR2 is YYREEE (reference sequence). This CDR3 region has 14 residues. CDR3 nucleotides: TGTGCCAGCAGCCCGACAGGGGTTTTCACTGAAGCTTTCTTT. Translating gives CASSPTGVFTEAFF.

The CDR3 nucleotides read TGTGCCAGTGGTACCGGGACAAGTAGCAATCAGCCCCAGCATTTT. Its translation: CASGTGTSSNQPQHF. The gene calls are TRBV19 and TRBJ1-5, with D possibly matching TRBD1 (6 bases). The germline gives CDR1 LNHDA, CDR2 SQIVND (reference sequence). This CDR3 contains 15 residues. V lost 8 bases and J 0 bases, leaving 14 bases between the germline ends.

J is TRBJ2-7 and V is TRBV18; D uncertain. V gave up 5 bases and J gave up 4 bases, with 6 bases separating them. This CDR3 region has 11 residues. Germline-derived CDR1 and CDR2 are KGHSH and LQKENI. CDR3 in amino acids: CASSGQYEQYF. The CDR3 DNA is TGTGCCAGCTCAGGGCAGTACGAGCAGTACTTC.

The chain has TRBV3-1 (or the pseudogene TRBV3-2) and TRBJ2-5, with 14 positions matching TRBD2. Germline V gene sequence: CDR1 LGHDT, CDR2 YNNKEL (reference sequence). J was trimmed by 5 bases and V by 3 bases; bases with no gene match: 14. The CDR3 covers 19 residues. The CDR3 loop is CASSQTGPGTSGGRETQYF. CDR3 in DNA: TGTGCCAGCAGCCAGACCGGCCCCGGGACTAGCGGGGGTCGTGAGACCCAGTACTTC.

This chain connects TRBV6-2 or TRBV6-3 to TRBJ1-3, with no clear D. Germline-derived CDR1 and CDR2 are MNHEY and SVGEGT. The CDR3 consists of 14 residues. Trimming cost V 4 bases and J 7 bases, with 14 bases left between them. The CDR3 DNA reads as TGTGCCAGCAGTTTCGGAGGAAAATTGAACACCATATATTTT. It encodes CASSFGGKLNTIYF.

In its sample, this clone was seen a few times. The chain couples TRBV18 to TRBJ1-3; no firm D call. CDR1 KGHSH and CDR2 LQKENI come from the germline V gene. This CDR3 is built from 14 residues. The V end lost 3 bases, the J end lost 4 bases, and 10 bases lay between the germline ends. CDR3 sequence (DNA): TGTGCCAGCTCACCTGGGAGCACAGGAAACACCATATATTTT. Its translation: CASSPGSTGNTIYF.

The V and J genes are TRBV30 and TRBJ1-1; D is uncertain. V was clipped by 4 bases and J by 6 bases, with 15 bases between them. The length of the CDR3 is 13 residues. Germline CDR1 is GTSNPN and CDR2 is SVGIG (reference sequence). CDR3 nucleotides: TGTGCCTGGACGCTTGAGGTGAGTTCTGAAGCTTTCTTT. Amino acids: CAWTLEVSSEAFF.

This CDR3 reads CASSPGTSGEQYF. The CDR3 bases are TGTGCCAGCAGCCCCGGGACTAGTGGCGAGCAGTACTTC. The chain joins TRBV13 to TRBJ2-7; 8 bases map to TRBD2. The germline gives CDR1 PRHDT, CDR2 FYEKMQ (reference sequence). CDR3 size: 13 residues. The trim removed 5 bases at V and 6 bases at J, leaving 6 bases unmatched.

The rearrangement uses TRBV11-2 and TRBJ1-2; D is uncertain. The CDR3 length is 13 residues. V was clipped by 3 bases and J by 8 bases, with 13 bases between them. Looked up from germline, CDR1 is SGHAT and CDR2 is FQNNGV. The CDR3 spells CASSFQHSGGYTF. The CDR3 DNA follows: TGTGCCAGCAGCTTTCAGCATTCGGGAGGCTACACCTTC.

The rearrangement links TRBV18 to TRBJ1-2; TRBD1 matches 9 bases. The junction had 16 bases not matched to a gene; V was cut back by 1 base and J by 4 bases. This CDR3 region has 19 residues. Germline CDR1 is KGHSH and CDR2 is LQKENI. CDR3 region: CASSPLGSTGTGRIYGYTF. In nucleotides, the CDR3 is TGTGCCAGCTCACCACTGGGTTCGACCGGGACAGGGAGGATCTATGGCTACACCTTC.

The chain carries TRBV6-5 and TRBJ2-3; the D is unclear. V shed 8 bases and J shed 5 bases, with 20 bases lying between them. In germline, CDR1 is MNHEY, CDR2 SVGAGI. CDR3 length: 15 amino acids. Here the CDR3 DNA reads TGTGCCAGCTCCCCCGGGTTTAGTTCTCTAGATACGCAGTATTTT. This codes for CASSPGFSSLDTQYF.

The genes are TRBV7-3 and TRBJ2-1; TRBD2 matches at 7 bases. From germline, CDR1 is SGHTA and CDR2 FQGTGA. The CDR3 consists of 16 residues. V lost 4 bases to trimming and J lost 7 bases; unmatched junction nucleotides: 13. CDR3 protein: CASSSTGPTRGNEQFF. The DNA for the CDR3 is TGTGCCAGCAGCTCCACTGGACCTACGCGGGGGAATGAGCAGTTCTTC.

The chain joins TRBV29-1 to TRBJ1-1; TRBD1 matches 8 bases. After removal of 3 bases from V and 2 bases from J, the junction contained 2 bases not matched to a gene. The CDR3 contains 13 residues. Germline V gene data show CDR1 as SQVTM and CDR2 as ANQGSEA. This chain's CDR3 is CSVDGQGNTEAFF. The CDR3 DNA reads as TGCAGCGTTGACGGACAGGGCAACACTGAAGCTTTCTTT.

The chain employs TRBV9 and TRBJ2-7; D not resolved. V lost 2 bases and J 2 bases, leaving 5 bases between the germline ends. CDR3 length: 12 residues. Germline V CDR1 and CDR2: SGDLS, YYNGEE. The CDR3 region is CASSVPPYEQYF. The DNA of the CDR3 is TGTGCCAGCAGCGTCCCTCCCTACGAGCAGTACTTC.

The chain uses TRBV12-3 or TRBV12-4 and TRBJ1-2; 7 nucleotides match TRBD1. Trimming at V came to 5 bases and at J to 8 bases, leaving 8 bases not matched to a gene. The CDR3 spans 13 residues. CDR3 nucleotides: TGTGCCAGCAGTACAGACAGGGTGAAGGGCTACACCTTC. Protein: CASSTDRVKGYTF.

The V call is TRBV2, the J call TRBJ1-1; no definite D call. CDR3 length: 13 residues. Looked up from germline, CDR1 is SNHLY and CDR2 is FYNNEI. The V gene lost 7 bases and the J gene lost 0 bases, with 9 bases spanning the gap. The CDR3 DNA is TGTGCCAGCACCCTATCGGTGAACACTGAAGCTTTCTTT. It yields the protein CASTLSVNTEAFF.

The chain is built from TRBV15 and TRBJ1-2; TRBD1 is a possible D gene (5 bases). In germline, CDR1 is LNHNV, CDR2 YYDKDF (reference sequence). V was cut by 0 bases and J by 4 bases, with 18 bases left in between. The length of the CDR3 is 17 residues. CDR3: CATSRDLALGGLYGYTF. In DNA, the CDR3 is TGTGCCACCAGCAGAGATCTCGCCCTGGGGGGACTCTATGGCTACACCTTC.

The rearrangement joins TRBV30 to TRBJ1-1; 7 positions match TRBD1. The CDR3 length is 13 residues. With V trimmed by 5 bases and J by 4 bases, 7 bases remained unmatched. Germline loops: CDR1 GTSNPN, CDR2 SVGIG (reference sequence). CDR3 in amino acids: CAWSGQSVTEAFF. The CDR3 DNA follows: TGTGCCTGGTCGGGACAGTCGGTCACTGAAGCTTTCTTT.

V is TRBV7-8 and J is TRBJ1-4, with unresolved D. Germline CDR1 and CDR2: SGHVS and FQNEAQ. The V end was cut by 3 bases, the J end by 0 bases, with 14 bases between. The length of the CDR3 is 17 residues. The CDR3 protein is CASSFQTPNPTNEKLFF. CDR3 coding DNA: TGTGCCAGCAGCTTCCAGACACCAAACCCAACTAATGAAAAACTGTTTTTT.

The chain is built from TRBV30 and TRBJ2-2; 8 nucleotides align to TRBD1. The V gene's germline CDR1 is GTSNPN and CDR2 SVGIG (reference sequence). The CDR3 sequence is 15 residues long. With 3 bases clipped from V and 6 bases from J, the junction kept 9 bases outside the gene matches. The CDR3 bases are TGTGCCTGGAGCTCCGGACAGGGAACCGCCGGGGAGCTGTTTTTT. Amino acids: CAWSSGQGTAGELFF. The complete variable domain, with remaining parts taken from reference TRBV30 and TRBJ2-2, reads SQTIHQWPATLVQPVGSPLSLECTVEGTSNPNLYWYRQAAGRGLQLLFYSVGIGQISSEVPQNLSASRPQDRQFILSSKKLLLSDSGFYLCAWSSGQGTAGELFFGEGSRLTVL.

The chain joins TRBV4-3 to TRBJ1-5, with D uncertain. V lost 0 bases, J lost 4 bases, and 10 bases lay in between. Germline loops: CDR1 LGHNA, CDR2 YSLEER. The CDR3 extends over 15 amino acids. The CDR3, as DNA: TGCGCCAGCAGCCAAGAACTTAGAGGGAATCAGCCCCAGCATTTT. Protein: CASSQELRGNQPQHF.

J is TRBJ2-7 and V is TRBV11-2; TRBD2 aligns across 8 bases. CDR1 and CDR2 from the germline V gene are SGHAT and FQNNGV. The trim removed 0 bases at V and 9 bases at J, leaving 7 bases unmatched. The CDR3 sequence is 14 residues long. DNA of the CDR3: TGTGCCAGCAGCTTAGATCGGAGCCGGGGGGGGCAGTACTTC. Encoded protein: CASSLDRSRGGQYF.